A selection of T cell receptor beta chains follows, all from one sample in a study of T cell responses to AZD1222 COVID-19 vaccine. TCRdb keeps only in-frame clones here, not all; method: immunoSEQ multiplex PCR. This table holds 80,000 to 100,000 clones, around 87% found once. The sequenced sample was peripheral blood, obtained 28 days after the second AZD1222 dose. These receptors were obtained from an adult who received the AZD1222 COVID-19 vaccine. Both conserved end residues are part of each CDR3. The D gene is left open where the match is weak. Clone size appears in some rows only: once, few, many, or a class for an expanded clone.

V gene: TRBV27
D gene: -
clone size: many
J gene: TRBJ1-5
CDR3 length: 15
CDR3 DNA: TGTGCCAGCAGTCCTCGGGAAGACGGACATCAGCCCCAGCATTTT
CDR3 protein: CASSPREDGHQPQHF

V gene: TRBV6-2/TRBV6-3
D gene: -
clone size: -
J gene: TRBJ1-5
CDR3 length: 14
CDR3 DNA: TGTGCCAGCAGTTATGTTAGCAACAATCAGCCCCAGCATTTT
CDR3 protein: CASSYVSNNQPQHF

V gene: TRBV6-1
D gene: TRBD1
clone size: once
J gene: TRBJ2-7
CDR3 length: 15
CDR3 DNA: TGTGCCAGCAGTGAAGGGACAGGGGGCTCCTACGAGCAGTACTTC
CDR3 protein: CASSEGTGGSYEQYF

V gene: TRBV30
D gene: TRBD2
clone size: -
J gene: TRBJ2-3
CDR3 length: 11
CDR3 DNA: TGTGCCATCGGACTAGCTGAAACGCAGTATTTT
CDR3 protein: CAIGLAETQYF

V gene: TRBV19
D gene: TRBD1
clone size: -
J gene: TRBJ1-5
CDR3 length: 14
CDR3 DNA: TGTGCCAGTAGTAAGACAGGGATGGGTCAGCCCCAGCATTTT
CDR3 protein: CASSKTGMGQPQHF

V gene: TRBV4-1
D gene: -
clone size: -
J gene: TRBJ1-2
CDR3 length: 15
CDR3 DNA: TGCGCCAGCAGCCAAGAATCGAGGACCGACTATGGCTACACCTTC
CDR3 protein: CASSQESRTDYGYTF

V gene: TRBV9
D gene: TRBD1
clone size: -
J gene: TRBJ2-7
CDR3 length: 15
CDR3 DNA: TGTGCCAGCAGCGTAGGGGGGACAGGGACCTACGAGCAGTACTTC
CDR3 protein: CASSVGGTGTYEQYF

V gene: TRBV21-1
D gene: -
clone size: -
J gene: TRBJ2-2
CDR3 length: 12
CDR3 DNA: TGTGCCAGCACGGGACTGGACGGGGAGCTGTTTTTT
CDR3 protein: CASTGLDGELFF

V gene: TRBV6-5
D gene: TRBD1
clone size: -
J gene: TRBJ2-3
CDR3 length: 15
CDR3 DNA: TGTGCCAGCACCCCCGGGACAGACCTCACAGATACGCAGTATTTT
CDR3 protein: CASTPGTDLTDTQYF

V gene: TRBV6-6
D gene: -
clone size: medium-sized
J gene: TRBJ1-5
CDR3 length: 14
CDR3 DNA: TGTGCCAGCAGTTACCCGGGGGTAGGGCAGCCCCAGCATTTT
CDR3 protein: CASSYPGVGQPQHF

V gene: TRBV10-3
D gene: TRBD1
clone size: -
J gene: TRBJ1-5
CDR3 length: 16
CDR3 DNA: TGTGCCTCACGAGCGGGGACAGGGGATGGCAATCAGCCCCAGCATTTT
CDR3 protein: CASRAGTGDGNQPQHF

V gene: TRBV20-1
D gene: -
clone size: -
J gene: TRBJ2-7
CDR3 length: 11
CDR3 DNA: TGCAGTGCTAGAGGCCCCCTCGAGCAGTACTTC
CDR3 protein: CSARGPLEQYF

V gene: TRBV24-1
D gene: -
clone size: -
J gene: TRBJ1-1
CDR3 length: 15
CDR3 DNA: TGTGCCACCAGTGATTCCCGCAGACCGAACACTGAAGCTTTCTTT
CDR3 protein: CATSDSRRPNTEAFF

V gene: TRBV5-1
D gene: -
clone size: -
J gene: TRBJ1-6
CDR3 length: 14
CDR3 DNA: TGCGCCAGCAGCTTGGCCACGGGGGACTCACCCCTCCACTTT
CDR3 protein: CASSLATGDSPLHF

V gene: TRBV19
D gene: -
clone size: -
J gene: TRBJ1-6
CDR3 length: 17
CDR3 DNA: TGTGCCAGTAGTATAGGTGCCAGGGCGACATATAATTCACCCCTCCACTTT
CDR3 protein: CASSIGARATYNSPLHF

V gene: TRBV30
D gene: -
clone size: -
J gene: TRBJ1-2
CDR3 length: 13
CDR3 DNA: TGTGCCTGGAGGGGCGAAAATAACTATGGCTACACCTTC
CDR3 protein: CAWRGENNYGYTF

V gene: TRBV6-5
D gene: -
clone size: once
J gene: TRBJ1-6
CDR3 length: 15
CDR3 DNA: TGTGCCACCTCCCGCGCGTCTACATATAATTCACCCCTCCACTTT
CDR3 protein: CATSRASTYNSPLHF

V gene: TRBV13
D gene: TRBD1
clone size: -
J gene: TRBJ1-1
CDR3 length: 13
CDR3 DNA: TGTGCCAGCAGCACAGGGGGTGACACTGAAGCTTTCTTT
CDR3 protein: CASSTGGDTEAFF

V gene: TRBV10-2
D gene: -
clone size: -
J gene: TRBJ1-4
CDR3 length: 20
CDR3 DNA: TGCGCCAGCAGTAACCATATCAGGACGGGGATAGGAGCAACTAATGAAAAACTGTTTTTT
CDR3 protein: CASSNHIRTGIGATNEKLFF

V gene: TRBV6-5
D gene: -
clone size: -
J gene: TRBJ1-2
CDR3 length: 15
CDR3 DNA: TGTGCCAGCAGTTACGCGACAGAGGCTAACTATGGCTACACCTTC
CDR3 protein: CASSYATEANYGYTF

V gene: TRBV30
D gene: -
clone size: -
J gene: TRBJ1-3
CDR3 length: 15
CDR3 DNA: TGTGCCTGGAGTGTACGGGCAGGGTGGGGAAACACCATATATTTT
CDR3 protein: CAWSVRAGWGNTIYF

V gene: TRBV29-1
D gene: TRBD1
clone size: -
J gene: TRBJ1-1
CDR3 length: 14
CDR3 DNA: TGCAGCGTGAAAACCGGGACAGGGAACACTGAAGCTTTCTTT
CDR3 protein: CSVKTGTGNTEAFF

V gene: TRBV10-3
D gene: TRBD1
clone size: -
J gene: TRBJ1-2
CDR3 length: 14
CDR3 DNA: TGTGCCATCACCCTGGACAGGGGGCAGGATGGCTACACCTTC
CDR3 protein: CAITLDRGQDGYTF

V gene: TRBV7-3
D gene: -
clone size: -
J gene: TRBJ1-1
CDR3 length: 13
CDR3 DNA: TGTGCCAGCAGCCCGATTGGAAACACTGAAGCTTTCTTT
CDR3 protein: CASSPIGNTEAFF

V gene: TRBV5-1
D gene: TRBD1
clone size: -
J gene: TRBJ2-3
CDR3 length: 15
CDR3 DNA: TGCGCCAGCAGCTTGGCGACAGGGGGCACAGATACGCAGTATTTT
CDR3 protein: CASSLATGGTDTQYF

V gene: TRBV3-1/TRBV3-2
D gene: TRBD2
clone size: -
J gene: TRBJ2-7
CDR3 length: 17
CDR3 DNA: TGTGCCAGCAGCCAAGATGGGGGGGGAGCTCCGAGTTACGAGCAGTACTTC
CDR3 protein: CASSQDGGGAPSYEQYF

V gene: TRBV7-8
D gene: -
clone size: -
J gene: TRBJ1-2
CDR3 length: 13
CDR3 DNA: TGTGCCAGCAGCTTAGCGACAGCTTATGGCTACACCTTC
CDR3 protein: CASSLATAYGYTF

V gene: TRBV7-9
D gene: TRBD1
clone size: -
J gene: TRBJ1-1
CDR3 length: 16
CDR3 DNA: TGTGCCAGCAGTTCTTCACAGGGGGCGTTGAACACTGAAGCTTTCTTT
CDR3 protein: CASSSSQGALNTEAFF

V gene: TRBV19
D gene: TRBD2
clone size: -
J gene: TRBJ2-3
CDR3 length: 15
CDR3 DNA: TGTGCCAGTAGAACTCTGGGACTAGCTCTAGATACGCAGTATTTT
CDR3 protein: CASRTLGLALDTQYF